This entry features one TCR beta chain sequence. Some clones are missing from TCRdb's copy, which holds only in-frame ones; the method was immunoSEQ multiplex PCR. This sample yields 500,000 to 700,000 clones, of which 85% to 95% are seen a single time; approximately 0.11% belongs to the top ten. The data are from a study of shared clonotypes between healthy human individuals. Between the trimmed V and J ends, which lost 6 bases and 2 bases, there was a span of 13 bases. This CDR3 comprises 14 residues. Germline CDR1 is SQVTM and CDR2 is ANQGSEA. Positively selected for CCR7, the CD45RO-negative cells used as naive CD8 cells excluded terminally differentiated effector memory CD45RA+ cells.

Sequenced material: naive CD8+ T cells sorted from blood. The chain joins TRBV29-1 to TRBJ1-4, with a tentative D call TRBD1 (5 bases). This clonotype was sampled from a woman aged 25-40 years in good health. CDR3 nucleotides: TGCAGCGTAGGCAGGGTCCATACTAATGAAAAACTGTTTTTT. It encodes CSVGRVHTNEKLFF. Together with reference TRBV29-1 and TRBJ1-4, the CDR3 gives the full variable domain: SAVISQKPSRDICQRGTSLTIQCQVDSQVTMMFWYRQQPGQSLTLIATANQGSEATYESGFVIDKFPISRPNLTFSTLTVSNMSPEDSSIYLCSVGRVHTNEKLFFGSGTQLSVL.